This T cell receptor beta chain was retrieved from a study of T cell responses to AZD1222 COVID-19 vaccine. TCRdb's table, derived via immunoSEQ multiplex PCR, lists solely in-frame clones and lacks some. Of more than 90,000 clones in the sample, 80% to 90% are singletons; the top ten hold roughly 7.1%. Broader study findings: Along spike, vaccine-associated CD4 TCRs were found throughout, with dominance at 160-218 and 743-854.

A note on this clone: Its antigen is as yet unknown.

The input for sequencing was peripheral blood, taken 28 days after the second AZD1222 dose. The TCR sequence derives from an adult who received the AZD1222 COVID-19 vaccine.

The CDR3 DNA sequence: TGTGCCAGTAGTATGGCAGGAGGAGCCAACACCATATATTTT. Encoded protein: CASSMAGGANTIYF. The V call is TRBV19, the J call TRBJ1-3; D is unresolved. CDR1 and CDR2 (germline): LNHDA, SQIVND (reference sequence). The CDR3 consists of 14 residues. Trimming stripped 3 bases from V and 7 bases from J, with 13 bases between.